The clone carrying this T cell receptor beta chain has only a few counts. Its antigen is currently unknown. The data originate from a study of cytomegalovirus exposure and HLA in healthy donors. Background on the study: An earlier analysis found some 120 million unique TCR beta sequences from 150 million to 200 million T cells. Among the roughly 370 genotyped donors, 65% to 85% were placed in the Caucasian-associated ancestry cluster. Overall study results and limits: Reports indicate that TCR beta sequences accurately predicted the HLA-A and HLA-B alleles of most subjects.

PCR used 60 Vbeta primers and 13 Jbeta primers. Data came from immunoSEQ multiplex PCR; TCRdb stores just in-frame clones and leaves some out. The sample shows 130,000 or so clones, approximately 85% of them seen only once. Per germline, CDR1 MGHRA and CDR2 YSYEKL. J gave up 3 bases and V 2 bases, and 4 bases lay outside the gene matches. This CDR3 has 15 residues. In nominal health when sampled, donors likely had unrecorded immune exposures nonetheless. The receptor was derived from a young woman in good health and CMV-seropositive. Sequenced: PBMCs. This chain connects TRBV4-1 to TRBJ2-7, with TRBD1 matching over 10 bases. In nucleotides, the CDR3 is TGCGCCAGCAGCCAATCGACAGGGGGCTACTACGAGCAGTACTTC. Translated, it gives CASSQSTGGYYEQYF.